The 12 T cell receptor beta chains below were found in one sample sequenced in a study of follicular helper T cells after annual influenza vaccination. The method was immunoSEQ multiplex PCR; TCRdb's version includes in-frame clones alone and lacks a portion of them. The table has around 25,000 clones, approximately 80% seen once; the top ten hold roughly 1.3%. As to time point: 2014-2015 season, pre-vaccination. This specimen consisted of CXCR5+ CD38- circulating T follicular helper cells from blood, obtained on the day of influenza vaccination. Subset described: circulating Tfh, non-naive CD4+CXCR5+PD-1+ (ICOS+CD38+ or ICOS-CD38-). These receptors were obtained from an adult who received the influenza vaccine.

In this sample, this clone turned up a few times. The chain combines TRBV10-3 with TRBJ2-2; D possibly corresponds to TRBD2 (6 bases). The CDR3 length is 14 residues. The germline V and J ends were trimmed by 4 bases and 2 bases, with 8 bases remaining between them. Germline lookup yields CDR1 ENHRY and CDR2 SYGVKD. The CDR3 loop reads CAISVGSNTGELFF. The CDR3 nucleotides are TGTGCCATCAGTGTCGGGAGTAACACCGGGGAGCTGTTTTTT.

This chain uses TRBV6-4 with TRBJ2-1; no reliable D call. V was clipped by 2 bases and J by 5 bases, with 7 bases between them. Germline CDR1 and CDR2: MRHNA and SNTAGT. This CDR3 spans 13 amino acids. CDR3 coding DNA: TGTGCCAGCAGTGACAAAAGAGACAATGAGCAGTTCTTC. Protein sequence: CASSDKRDNEQFF.

The rearrangement links TRBV28 to TRBJ2-3; D possibly corresponds to TRBD2 (5 bases). Germline-derived CDR1 and CDR2 are MDHEN and SYDVKM. This CDR3 has 14 amino acids. The germline V and J ends were trimmed by 7 bases and 2 bases, with 13 bases remaining between them. DNA for the CDR3: TGTGCCAGCACGCGCGGCGGGCCCACAGATACGCAGTATTTT. Its translation: CASTRGGPTDTQYF.

J is TRBJ1-2 and V is TRBV27; the match to TRBD1 covers 9 bases. The CDR3 totals 16 residues. The V gene end was trimmed by 2 bases and the J gene end by 4 bases; junction bases not matched to a gene: 8. Germline CDR1 MNHEY, CDR2 SMNVEV (reference sequence). The CDR3 nucleotides are TGTGCCAGCAGTTTAGGAGGGACAGGGAGGGGCTATGGCTACACCTTC. It codes for CASSLGGTGRGYGYTF.

The genes are TRBV7-3 and TRBJ2-1; 7 bases are shared with TRBD2. After removal of 6 bases from V and 6 bases from J, the junction contained 5 bases not matched to a gene. The length of the CDR3 is 13 residues. Germline-derived CDR1 and CDR2 are SGHTA and FQGTGA. CDR3 in DNA: TGTGCCAGCAGTCAGACTAGCACCAATGAGCAGTTCTTC. This translates into CASSQTSTNEQFF. Looking up the rest from reference TRBV7-3 and TRBJ2-1 gives the full variable domain: GAGVSQTPSNKVTEKGKYVELRCDPISGHTALYWYRQSLGQGPEFLIYFQGTGAADDSGLPNDRFFAVRPEGSVSTLKIQRTERGDSAVYLCASSQTSTNEQFFGPGTRLTVL.

This rearrangement joins TRBV11-2 to TRBJ2-1, with a weak D call TRBD1 (5 bases). The CDR3 length is 15 residues. Germline V CDR1 and CDR2: SGHAT, FQNNGV. V lost 5 bases and J 0 bases, leaving 11 bases between the germline ends. CDR3 nucleotides: TGTGCCAGCAGCCTCCAGGGATTCTCCTACAATGAGCAGTTCTTC. It specifies CASSLQGFSYNEQFF.

The chain joins TRBV30 to TRBJ1-3; no reliable D call. The V end was cut by 6 bases, the J end by 0 bases, with 15 bases between. The CDR3 loop spans 15 amino acids. CDR1 and CDR2 (germline): GTSNPN, SVGIG (reference sequence). The CDR3 loop is CACSPGARSGNTIYF. The CDR3 coding sequence is TGTGCCTGTTCTCCTGGAGCCCGCTCTGGAAACACCATATATTTT. Full variable domain (outside the CDR3, taken from reference TRBV30 and TRBJ1-3): SQTIHQWPATLVQPVGSPLSLECTVEGTSNPNLYWYRQAAGRGLQLLFYSVGIGQISSEVPQNLSASRPQDRQFILSSKKLLLSDSGFYLCACSPGARSGNTIYFGEGSWLTVV.

This chain uses TRBV13 with TRBJ1-1; tentatively, D is TRBD1 (5 bases). Germline V gene lookup returns CDR1 PRHDT and CDR2 FYEKMQ (reference sequence). V was shortened by 3 bases and J by 0 bases, with 8 bases between the two germline ends. The CDR3 totals 14 residues. This CDR3 is CASSLSGMNTEAFF. The CDR3 coding sequence is TGTGCCAGCAGCTTGTCAGGGATGAACACTGAAGCTTTCTTT.

The V call is TRBV12-1, the J call TRBJ2-7; the D call TRBD1 from the table was never checked on the DNA. TRBV12-1 is a pseudogene segment. CDR3 size: 14 residues. For the CDR3, the DNA is TGTGCCAGCAGCTCAACAGGGGAGTCTAGGGAGCAGTACTTC. This translates into CASSSTGESREQYF.

The chain combines TRBV13 with TRBJ1-2, with 7 bases fitting TRBD1. This CDR3 region has 15 residues. Germline CDR1 reads PRHDT; CDR2 reads FYEKMQ (reference sequence). The V and J ends lost 4 bases and 8 bases, in that order; junction bases with no gene match: 13. For the CDR3, the DNA is TGTGCCAGCAGCTCTCGACCATACAGGGGTCAGGGCTACACCTTC. It encodes CASSSRPYRGQGYTF. The full variable domain, rest sourced from reference TRBV13 and TRBJ1-2, is AAGVIQSPRHLIKEKRETATLKCYPIPRHDTVYWYQQGPGQDPQFLISFYEKMQSDKGSIPDRFSAQQFSDYHSELNMSSLELGDSALYFCASSSRPYRGQGYTFGSGTRLTVV.

V and J are TRBV5-1 and TRBJ2-1, with 7 bases matching TRBD2. V lost 3 bases to trimming and J lost 6 bases; unmatched junction nucleotides: 12. The CDR3 loop spans 16 amino acids. Germline V gene data show CDR1 as SGHRS and CDR2 as YFSETQ. The chain's CDR3 is CASSYGGGVSFNEQFF. DNA for the CDR3: TGCGCCAGCAGCTATGGTGGGGGGGTTAGTTTCAATGAGCAGTTCTTC.

The V call is TRBV4-1, the J call TRBJ1-5; D is perhaps TRBD1 (6 bases). Germline loops: CDR1 MGHRA, CDR2 YSYEKL. V lost 0 bases, J lost 6 bases, and 18 bases lay in between. The CDR3 runs 17 residues. The CDR3 spells CASSQDRAGAAGQPQHF. The CDR3 DNA reads as TGCGCCAGCAGCCAAGATCGGGCAGGGGCTGCTGGTCAGCCCCAGCATTTT.